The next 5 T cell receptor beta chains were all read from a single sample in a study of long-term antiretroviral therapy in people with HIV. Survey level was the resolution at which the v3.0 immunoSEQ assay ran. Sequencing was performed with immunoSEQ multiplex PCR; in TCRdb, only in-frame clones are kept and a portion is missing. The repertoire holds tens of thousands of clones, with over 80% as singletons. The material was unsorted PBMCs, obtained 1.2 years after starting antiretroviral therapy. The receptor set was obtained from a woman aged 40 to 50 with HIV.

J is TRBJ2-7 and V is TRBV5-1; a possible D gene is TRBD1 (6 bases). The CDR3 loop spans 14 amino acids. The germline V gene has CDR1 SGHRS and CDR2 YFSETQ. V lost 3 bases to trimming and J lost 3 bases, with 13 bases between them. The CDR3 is CASSSQGQGYEQYF. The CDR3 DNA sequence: TGCGCCAGCAGCTCCCAGGGACAAGGCTACGAGCAGTACTTC.

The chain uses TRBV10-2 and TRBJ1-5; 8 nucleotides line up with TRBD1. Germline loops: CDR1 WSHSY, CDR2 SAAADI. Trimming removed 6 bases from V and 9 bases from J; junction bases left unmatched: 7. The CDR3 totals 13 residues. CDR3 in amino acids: CASRDRVFGPQHF. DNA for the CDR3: TGCGCCAGCAGGGACAGGGTGTTTGGGCCCCAGCATTTT.

CDR3 nucleotides: TGTGCCAGCAGGAGTCCAGGGGGATACGAGCAGTACTTC. As protein: CASRSPGGYEQYF. The chain links TRBV6-5 to TRBJ2-7, with 7 bases matching TRBD1. Germline values: CDR1 MNHEY, CDR2 SVGAGI. Trimming took 6 bases from V and 4 from J; bases not matched to a gene: 6. The CDR3 spans 13 residues.

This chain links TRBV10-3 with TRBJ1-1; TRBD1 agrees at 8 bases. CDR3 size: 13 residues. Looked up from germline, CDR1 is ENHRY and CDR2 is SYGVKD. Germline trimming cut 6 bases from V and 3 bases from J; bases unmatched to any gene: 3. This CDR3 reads CAIRGQEYTEAFF. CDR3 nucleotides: TGTGCCATCAGGGGACAGGAGTACACTGAAGCTTTCTTT.

The CDR3 nucleotides are TGTGCCAGCAGCTTTCCAGGGGCTAACTACGAGCAGTACTTC. Protein sequence: CASSFPGANYEQYF. The chain employs TRBV7-9 and TRBJ2-7, with a weak D call TRBD1 (6 bases). CDR3 size: 14 residues. Per the germline V gene, CDR1 is SEHNR and CDR2 is FQNEAQ (reference sequence). V was shortened by 3 bases and J by 3 bases, with 12 bases between the two germline ends.